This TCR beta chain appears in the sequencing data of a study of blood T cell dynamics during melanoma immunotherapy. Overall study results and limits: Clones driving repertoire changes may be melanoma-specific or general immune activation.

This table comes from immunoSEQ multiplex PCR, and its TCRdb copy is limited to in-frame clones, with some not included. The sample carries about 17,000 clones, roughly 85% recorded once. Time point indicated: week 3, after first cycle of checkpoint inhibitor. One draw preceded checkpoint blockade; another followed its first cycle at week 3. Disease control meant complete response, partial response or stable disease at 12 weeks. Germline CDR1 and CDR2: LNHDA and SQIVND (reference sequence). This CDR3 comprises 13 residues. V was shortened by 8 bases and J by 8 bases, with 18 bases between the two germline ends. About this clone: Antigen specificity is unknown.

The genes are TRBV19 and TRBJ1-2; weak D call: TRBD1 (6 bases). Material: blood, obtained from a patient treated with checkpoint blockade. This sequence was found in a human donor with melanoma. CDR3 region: CASLLNRAVGYTF. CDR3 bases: TGTGCCAGTCTCCTTAACAGGGCCGTCGGCTACACCTTC.